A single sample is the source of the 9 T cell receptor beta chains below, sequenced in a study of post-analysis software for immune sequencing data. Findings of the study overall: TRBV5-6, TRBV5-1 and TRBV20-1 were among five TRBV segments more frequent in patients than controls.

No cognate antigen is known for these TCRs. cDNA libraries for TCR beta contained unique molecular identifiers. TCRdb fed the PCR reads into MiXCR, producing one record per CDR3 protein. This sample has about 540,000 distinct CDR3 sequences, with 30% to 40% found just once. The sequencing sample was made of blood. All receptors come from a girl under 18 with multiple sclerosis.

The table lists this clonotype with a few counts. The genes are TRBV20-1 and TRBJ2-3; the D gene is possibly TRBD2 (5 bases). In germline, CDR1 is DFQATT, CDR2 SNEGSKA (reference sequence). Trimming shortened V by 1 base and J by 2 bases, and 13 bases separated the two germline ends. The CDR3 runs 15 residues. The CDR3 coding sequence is TGCAGTGCTAGAGGAAGGACTTTCTACACAGATACGCAGTATTTT. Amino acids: CSARGRTFYTDTQYF.

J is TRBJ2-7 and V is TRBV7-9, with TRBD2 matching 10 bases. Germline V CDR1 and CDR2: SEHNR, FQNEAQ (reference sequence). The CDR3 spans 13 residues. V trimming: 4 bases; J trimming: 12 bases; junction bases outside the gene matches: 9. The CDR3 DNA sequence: TGTGCCAGCAGCTCAGATCCAGCTAGCGGGGGGTACTTC. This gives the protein CASSSDPASGGYF.

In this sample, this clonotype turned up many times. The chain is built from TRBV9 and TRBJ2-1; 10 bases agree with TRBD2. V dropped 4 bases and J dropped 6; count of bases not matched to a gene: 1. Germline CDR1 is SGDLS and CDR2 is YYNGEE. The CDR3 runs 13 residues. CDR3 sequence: CASSPSGGNEQFF. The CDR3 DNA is TGTGCCAGCAGCCCTAGCGGGGGCAATGAGCAGTTCTTC.

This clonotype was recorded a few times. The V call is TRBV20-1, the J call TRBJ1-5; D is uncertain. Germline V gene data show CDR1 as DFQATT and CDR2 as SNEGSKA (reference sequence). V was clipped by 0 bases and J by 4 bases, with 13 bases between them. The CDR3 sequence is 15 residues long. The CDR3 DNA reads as TGCAGTGCTAGAGATCCCAGGACGGTAAATCAGCCCCAGCATTTT. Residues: CSARDPRTVNQPQHF.

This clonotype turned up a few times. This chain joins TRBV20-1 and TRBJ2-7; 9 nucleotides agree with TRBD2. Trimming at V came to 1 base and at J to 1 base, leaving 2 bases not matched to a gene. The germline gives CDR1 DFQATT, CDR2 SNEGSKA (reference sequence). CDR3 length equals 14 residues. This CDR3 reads CSARGLAASYEQYF. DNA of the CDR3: TGCAGTGCTAGAGGACTAGCGGCTTCCTACGAGCAGTACTTC.

The DNA for the CDR3 is TGTGCCAGCAGTCACCGGTTAGCGGGGGTCGAGGAGACCCAGTACTTC. It codes for CASSHRLAGVEETQYF. J is TRBJ2-5 and V is TRBV6-2 or TRBV6-3, with TRBD2 matching 9 bases. V was clipped by 5 bases and J by 5 bases; unmatched bases: 12. The CDR3 has 16 residues. Germline V gene lookup returns CDR1 MNHEY and CDR2 SVGEGT.

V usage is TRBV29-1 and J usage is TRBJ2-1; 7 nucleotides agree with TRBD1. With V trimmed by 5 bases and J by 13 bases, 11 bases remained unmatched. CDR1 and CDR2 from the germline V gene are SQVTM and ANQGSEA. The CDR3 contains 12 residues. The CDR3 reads CSVIGTAETQFF. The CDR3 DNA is TGCAGCGTTATTGGGACAGCAGAGACCCAGTTCTTC.

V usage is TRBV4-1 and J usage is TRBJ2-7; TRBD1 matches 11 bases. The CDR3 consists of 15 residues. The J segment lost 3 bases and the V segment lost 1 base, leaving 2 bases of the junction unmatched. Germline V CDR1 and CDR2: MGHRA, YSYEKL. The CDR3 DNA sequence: TGCGCCAGCAGCCAAGGGGGACAGGGGGACTACGAGCAGTACTTC. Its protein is CASSQGGQGDYEQYF.

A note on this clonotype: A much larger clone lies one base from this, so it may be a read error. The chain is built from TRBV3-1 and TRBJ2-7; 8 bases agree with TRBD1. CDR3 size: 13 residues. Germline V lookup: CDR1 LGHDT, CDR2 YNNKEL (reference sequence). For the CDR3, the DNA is TGTGCCAGCAGCAAGGACAGGGTTGGCGAGCGGTACTTC. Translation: CASSKDRVGERYF.